This entry concerns a single TCR beta chain. Its cognate antigen has yet to be identified. No base quality values were provided; no much bigger clone lies one nucleotide off. For sequencing of the TCRbeta CDR3 region, genomic DNA was extracted from the sorted cells. The immunoSEQ Assay was used for sequencing of TCRbeta CDR3 regions. The immuneACCESS repertoire file appears here via TCRdb, limited to in-frame rearrangements. These files lack a portion of the clones; in checked studies, under half of the deficit traces to unresolved V genes, and the cause of the others is not known. For this sample the table gives 50,000 to 70,000 clones, of which roughly 80% were detected only once. The top ten constitute 3.7% of the sample. The entry originates in a study of OX40 agonist ivuxolimab in advanced cancers. For context, the study as a whole: The costimulatory receptor OX40 (CD134) was targeted by ivuxolimab, a fully human IgG2 agonistic monoclonal antibody. Prior anti-PD-1, anti-PD-L1 or anti-CTLA-4 therapy was permitted, and checkpoint inhibitors had been received by 40% to 50% of dose-escalation patients. Of the roughly 52 patients in dose escalation, 19 had hepatocellular carcinoma, some 15 had melanoma, 9 had renal cell carcinoma and 9 had head and neck cancer. Intravenous ivuxolimab was administered to patients every 2 weeks at six dose levels: 0.01, 0.1, 0.3, 1.5, 3 and 10 mg/kg. In the dose-escalation cohort, 75% to 90% of patients were male, and the mean age was roughly 60 years with a range of roughly 20 to 85. The monotherapy dose-escalation portion (N ≈ 50 patients) of the phase I ivuxolimab trial is reported in the paper. Partial responses occurred in three dose-escalation patients, of whom one had hepatocellular carcinoma and two had cutaneous melanoma. The point of sequencing TCRbeta in the periphery was to test whether ivuxolimab changed TCR sequence diversity and drove clonal T-cell expansion.

What the research found in general, with its limitations: On average, CD8+ T cells showed more expanded clones than CD4+ T cells after ivuxolimab. Low levels of normalized T-cell clonal expansion were also seen in some patients who did not respond. Which antigens the clonally expanded peripheral T cells were specific for was not determined. In the 0.1-3.0 mg/kg groups, partial responders were among the patients with the lowest normalized peripheral clonal expansion, particularly in CD8+ T cells. Clonal expansion of both CD4+ and CD8+ blood T cells was observed from baseline to week 6 at doses 0.1 to 3.0 mg/kg.

Patients with a history of autoimmune disease or receiving systemic immunosuppression were excluded from the trial. Peripheral blood for TCR sequencing was collected from all dose cohorts at baseline, on cycle 4 day 1, and on cycle 7 day 1. The samples were drawn from a first-in-human, open-label, multicenter phase I dose-escalation trial of ivuxolimab. The trial enrolled adults with locally advanced or metastatic head and neck squamous cell, hepatocellular, melanoma or renal cell carcinoma. CD4+ and CD8+ T cells were sorted separately from peripheral blood before TCR sequencing. The source of this sequence is an adult with an advanced solid tumor such as melanoma, head and neck, liver or kidney cancer. The sample was CD4+ or CD8+ T cells sorted from blood, taken in a trial of the OX40 agonist ivuxolimab.

The CDR3 corresponds to CASSSSGRSYEQYF. The DNA sequence is as follows: TGTGCCAGCAGCTCGTCTGGAAGATCTTACGAGCAGTACTTC. The chain is encoded by TRBV11-3 joined to TRBJ2-7, with no confident D gene call. The CDR3 numbers 14 residues from cysteine through phenylalanine. Kept here is only the CDR3 DNA, which spans 42 bases and is read in frame from base 1. The V and J ends are trimmed by 4 bases and 4 bases, leaving 14 bases between them. CDR1 and CDR2 are read off the germline V gene as SGHNT and YENEEA. Full variable domain (CDR3 extended with the reference TRBV11-3 and TRBJ2-7 proteins): EAGVVQSPRYKIIEKKQPVAFWCNPISGHNTLYWYLQNLGQGPELLIRYENEEAVDDSQLPKDRFSAERLKGVDSTLKIQPAELGDSAVYLCASSSSGRSYEQYFGPGTRLTVT.